Shown below are 13 T cell receptor beta chains from a single sample sequenced in a study of cytomegalovirus exposure and HLA in healthy donors. The repertoire was sequenced with immunoSEQ multiplex PCR; TCRdb's copy has only in-frame clones and lacks some. The sample gives 100,000 to 150,000 clones, about 90% of which show up once; 1.5% to 2% is in the top ten. The material sequenced was PBMCs. Source of these receptors: a woman between 18 and 29 years old in good health and CMV-seronegative.

The chain uses TRBV5-5 and TRBJ2-7; D not resolved. V shed 0 bases and J shed 2 bases, with 15 bases lying between them. From germline, CDR1 is SGHKS and CDR2 YYEKEE (reference sequence). The CDR3 extends over 16 amino acids. The CDR3 DNA sequence: TGTGCCAGCAGCTTGGCCGGTACAGCCGCGACCTACGAGCAGTACTTC. Amino acids: CASSLAGTAATYEQYF.

This chain connects TRBV4-1 to TRBJ2-3, with TRBD1 matching over 7 bases. The germline CDR1 and CDR2 sequences are MGHRA and YSYEKL. Unmatched junction bases numbered 7, after V lost 2 bases and J lost 2 bases. This CDR3 is 16 amino acids long. The CDR3 is CASSQFDRVDTDTQYF. The CDR3 coding sequence is TGCGCCAGCAGCCAATTTGACAGGGTGGACACAGATACGCAGTATTTT.

Only one count was recorded for this clone. The rearrangement uses TRBV9 and TRBJ1-1, with a tentative D call TRBD1 (5 bases). The CDR3 has 14 amino acids. Germline CDR1 reads SGDLS; CDR2 reads YYNGEE. Trimming removed 0 bases at V and 0 bases at J, with 6 bases between. The CDR3 here is CASSVEGVNTEAFF. The CDR3 DNA follows: TGTGCCAGCAGCGTAGAAGGGGTGAACACTGAAGCTTTCTTT. The whole variable domain, remainder taken from reference TRBV9 and TRBJ1-1, is DSGVTQTPKHLITATGQRVTLRCSPRSGDLSVYWYQQSLDQGLQFLIQYYNGEERAKGNILERFSAQQFPDLHSELNLSSLELGDSALYFCASSVEGVNTEAFFGQGTRLTVV.

The CDR3 loop reads CASSSAGGNYGYTF. In DNA, the CDR3 is TGTGCCAGCAGTTCAGCAGGGGGCAACTATGGCTACACCTTC. The gene calls are TRBV6-5 and TRBJ1-2, with TRBD1 matching over 8 bases. J was trimmed by 2 bases and V by 4 bases; bases with no gene match: 3. This CDR3 spans 14 amino acids. Germline V lookup: CDR1 MNHEY, CDR2 SVGAGI.

The gene calls are TRBV4-2 and TRBJ2-7; 12 bases line up with TRBD2. CDR1 is LGHNA, CDR2 YNFKEQ, per germline. The CDR3 runs 17 residues. With 4 bases clipped from V and 2 bases from J, the junction kept 9 bases outside the gene matches. The CDR3 region is CASSRRLAGDKTYEQYF. In DNA form, the CDR3 reads TGTGCCAGCAGCCGGAGACTAGCGGGAGATAAAACCTACGAGCAGTACTTC.

The chain uses TRBV7-9 and TRBJ2-7; 7 bases map to TRBD2. CDR3 length: 18 residues. J gave up 1 base and V 5 bases, and 17 bases lay outside the gene matches. The germline V gene has CDR1 SEHNR and CDR2 FQNEAQ (reference sequence). CDR3 coding DNA: TGTGCCAGCAGCCCGTTGGGACTAAGACTGCGCGATTCCTACGAGCAGTACTTC. Translated, it gives CASSPLGLRLRDSYEQYF.

This clone was recorded once. The rearrangement links TRBV27 to TRBJ1-4; D gene uncertain. This CDR3 spans 14 amino acids. Deletions cut 7 bases from V and 7 bases from J, with 16 bases between. CDR1 is MNHEY, CDR2 SMNVEV, per germline (reference sequence). The CDR3 coding sequence is TGTGCCAGCACCACCCGACCGGGTAGTGAAAAACTGTTTTTT. Encoded protein: CASTTRPGSEKLFF.

This clone has a count of ten or more. The same CDR3 is also encoded by other DNA sequences in this sample. The rearrangement links TRBV28 to TRBJ2-5; TRBD2 aligns across 12 bases. The CDR3 length is 15 residues. Germline CDR1 MDHEN, CDR2 SYDVKM. V trimming: 2 bases; J trimming: 2 bases; junction bases outside the gene matches: 0. The CDR3 loop reads CASSLTSGGQETQYF. CDR3 coding DNA: TGTGCCAGCAGTTTAACTAGCGGGGGGCAAGAGACCCAGTACTTC.

The chain carries TRBV30 and TRBJ2-3; TRBD2 agrees at 9 bases. CDR3 length equals 15 residues. V lost 0 bases and J lost 5; bases outside the gene matches: 6. CDR1 is GTSNPN and CDR2 is SVGIG in the germline V gene (reference sequence). CDR3: CAWSVAGGTEDTQYF. CDR3 coding DNA: TGTGCCTGGAGTGTAGCGGGGGGCACCGAAGATACGCAGTATTTT.

The chain's CDR3 is CASSAEAGYSGELFF. The DNA for the CDR3 is TGTGCCAGCAGCGCAGAGGCGGGTTACAGCGGGGAGCTGTTTTTT. This chain uses TRBV7-7 with TRBJ2-2, with D maybe TRBD2 (5 bases). This CDR3 is 15 amino acids long. The germline V and J ends were trimmed by 5 bases and 7 bases, with 17 bases remaining between them. Per germline, CDR1 SSHAT and CDR2 FNYEAQ (reference sequence).

The genes are TRBV6-5 and TRBJ2-7; TRBD1 matches at 9 bases. This CDR3 has 13 amino acids. V dropped 10 bases and J dropped 6; count of bases not matched to a gene: 10. From germline, CDR1 is MNHEY and CDR2 SVGAGI. For the CDR3, the DNA is TGTGCCACGCAACAGGGGGCTCTGACCGAGCAGTACTTC. It is translated as CATQQGALTEQYF.

The CDR3 region is CASRPERGDSYNEQFF. The CDR3 DNA reads as TGTGCCAGCAGACCTGAACGGGGGGACTCCTACAATGAGCAGTTCTTC. V gene TRBV27 combines with J gene TRBJ2-1; 7 positions match TRBD2. The trim removed 6 bases at V and 0 bases at J, leaving 8 bases unmatched. The CDR3 has 16 residues. In germline, CDR1 is MNHEY, CDR2 SMNVEV (reference sequence).

The J gene is TRBJ1-2, the V gene TRBV14; D uncertain. The CDR3 runs to 14 residues. V was cut by 0 bases and J by 2 bases, with 7 bases left in between. Germline V gene sequence: CDR1 SGHDN, CDR2 FVKESK. In DNA form, the CDR3 reads TGTGCCAGCAGCCAAGATAGCAGAAACTATGGCTACACCTTC. It encodes CASSQDSRNYGYTF.